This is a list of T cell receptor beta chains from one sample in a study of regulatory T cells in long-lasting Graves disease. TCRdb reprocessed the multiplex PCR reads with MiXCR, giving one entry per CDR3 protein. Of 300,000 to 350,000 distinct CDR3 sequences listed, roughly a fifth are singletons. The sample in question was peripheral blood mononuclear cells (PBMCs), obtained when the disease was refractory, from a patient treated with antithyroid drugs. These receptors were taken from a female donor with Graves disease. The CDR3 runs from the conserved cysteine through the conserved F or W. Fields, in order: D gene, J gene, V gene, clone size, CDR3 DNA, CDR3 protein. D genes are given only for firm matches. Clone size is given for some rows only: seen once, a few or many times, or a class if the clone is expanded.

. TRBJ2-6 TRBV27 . TGTGCCAGCAGTTTAATGAGGGTATATCCACCTGGGGCCAACGTCCTGACTTTC CASSLMRVYPPGANVLTF
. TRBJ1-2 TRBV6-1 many TGTGCCAGCAGGACAGGCTCCGGGGGCTACACCTTC CASRTGSGGYTF
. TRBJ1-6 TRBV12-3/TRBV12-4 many TGTGCCAGCACCCCTTTGGGGCGCGATTCACCCCTCCACTTT CASTPLGRDSPLHF
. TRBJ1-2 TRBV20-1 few TGCAGTGCTAGAGTTCTTCGGGAAAGCCTCTATGGCTACACCTTC CSARVLRESLYGYTF
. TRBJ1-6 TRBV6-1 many TGTGCCAGCGCCGGGCAGTATAATTCACCCCTCCACTTT CASAGQYNSPLHF
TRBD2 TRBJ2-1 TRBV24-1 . TGTGCCACCAGTGACGCGACGGGGGGAGAGCAGTTCTTC CATSDATGGEQFF
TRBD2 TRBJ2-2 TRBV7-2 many TGTGCCAGCAGCTTATGGGCTAGCGGGGGGGCGGGGTCTCTCGGGGAGCTGTTTTTT CASSLWASGGAGSLGELFF
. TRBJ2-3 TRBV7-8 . TGTGCCAGCAGCAAACGCGGGACAGCTAGCACAGATACGCAGTATTTT CASSKRGTASTDTQYF
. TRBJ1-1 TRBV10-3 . TGTGCCATCAGACCTCAGCATATGAACACTGAAGCTTTCTTT CAIRPQHMNTEAFF
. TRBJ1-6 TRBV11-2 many TGTGCCAGCAGCTTGGAACGACAGACACCCTTCCACTTT CASSLERQTPFHF
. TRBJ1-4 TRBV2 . TGTGCCAGCATGGATGAAAAACTGTTTTTT CASMDEKLFF
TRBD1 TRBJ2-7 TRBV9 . TGTGCCAGCAGCGTGGGACAGGGTTCGGGTTACGAGCAGTACTTC CASSVGQGSGYEQYF
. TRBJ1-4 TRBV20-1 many TGCAGTGCTAGAGGGTGGGGCAGCACCCGTAGGCTGCCTAATGAAAAACTGTTTTTT CSARGWGSTRRLPNEKLFF
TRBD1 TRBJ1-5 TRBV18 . TGTGCCAGCTCACGTAACGGACAGGGGTTGAATCAGCCCCAGCATTTT CASSRNGQGLNQPQHF
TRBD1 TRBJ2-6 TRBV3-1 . TGTGCCAGCAGCCCCCCGACAGGGACCTCTGGGGCCAACGTCCTGACTTTC CASSPPTGTSGANVLTF
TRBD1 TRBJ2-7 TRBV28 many TGTGCCAGCAGTCCCCCAGGGGGTGTTTCCGAGCAGTACTTC CASSPPGGVSEQYF
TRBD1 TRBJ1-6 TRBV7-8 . TGTGCCAGCAGAGCCCGACAGGGCCGGAATTCACCCCTCCACTTT CASRARQGRNSPLHF
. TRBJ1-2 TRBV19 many TGTGCCAGTAGTATAGTTGGCCGTGGCTACACCTTC CASSIVGRGYTF
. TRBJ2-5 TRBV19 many TGTGCCAGTCGACCGGGCCCCCAAGATGAGACCCAGTACTTC CASRPGPQDETQYF
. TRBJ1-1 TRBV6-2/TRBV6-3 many TGTGCCAGCAGTTCGAACCCCGGACGAATGAACACTGAAGCTTTCTTT CASSSNPGRMNTEAFF
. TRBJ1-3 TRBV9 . TGTGCCAGCAGCCCACCGGGGGGAGACACCATATATTTT CASSPPGGDTIYF
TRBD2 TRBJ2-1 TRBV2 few TGTGCCAGCAGTGAAATTTCGACTAGCGGGAGGAATGAGCAGTTCTTC CASSEISTSGRNEQFF
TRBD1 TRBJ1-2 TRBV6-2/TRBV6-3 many TGTGCCAGCAGCTTAACAGGGGTTAATGGCTACACCTTC CASSLTGVNGYTF
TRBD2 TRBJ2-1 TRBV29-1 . TGCAGCGTTGGGGGACTAGAGGCGTACAATGAGCAGTTCTTC CSVGGLEAYNEQFF
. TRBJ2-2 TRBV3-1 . TGCGCCAGCAGCCCCCGGGGCTTGTCCGGGGAGCTGTTTTTT CASSPRGLSGELFF
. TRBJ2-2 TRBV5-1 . TGCGCCAGCAGCTTGGAGGCTAGAGGAACCGGGGAGCTGTTTTTT CASSLEARGTGELFF
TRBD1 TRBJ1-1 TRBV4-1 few TGTGCCAGCAGCCCAGCAGGGGGCATGGTCACTGAAGCTTTCTTT CASSPAGGMVTEAFF
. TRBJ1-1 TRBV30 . TGTGCCTGGAGTCCAACCGACAGGACGAACACTGAAGCTTTCTTT CAWSPTDRTNTEAFF
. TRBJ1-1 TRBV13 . TGTGCCAGCAGCCGGGACACGAAGAACACTGAAGCTTTCTTT CASSRDTKNTEAFF
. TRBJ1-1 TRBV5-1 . TGCGCCAGCAGCCTAACCGGGTCGTCCATGAACACTGAAGCTTTCTTT CASSLTGSSMNTEAFF
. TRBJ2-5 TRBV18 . TGTGCCAGCTCACCAGTCGGGGTGGGCGCCGAGACCCAGTACTTC CASSPVGVGAETQYF
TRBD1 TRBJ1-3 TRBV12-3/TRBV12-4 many TGTGCCAGCAGTTTCCAGGGGGACCGGAAAGGAAACACCATATATTTT CASSFQGDRKGNTIYF
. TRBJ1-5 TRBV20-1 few TGCAGTGCTAGGGCAGTGAATGCGGGGGGGGGGAATCAGCCCCAGCATTTT CSARAVNAGGGNQPQHF
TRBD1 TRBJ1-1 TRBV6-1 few TGTGCCAGCACTCGAGGACAGGGGGCGGGTTTAAACACTGAAGCTTTCTTT CASTRGQGAGLNTEAFF
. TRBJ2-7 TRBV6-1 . TGTGCCAGCAAGTTCATCACAGGAGCAAACGAGCAGTACTTC CASKFITGANEQYF
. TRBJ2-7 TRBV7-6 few TGTGCCAGCAGCTCCCCTGCCGGGGGTGAGCAGTACTTC CASSSPAGGEQYF
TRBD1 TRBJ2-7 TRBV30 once TGTGCCTGGAGTGGAGACAGGGGGAAGGACGACGAGCAGTACTTC CAWSGDRGKDDEQYF
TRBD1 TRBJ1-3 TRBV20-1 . TGCAGTGCTGTGGCCTCGACAGGGACTGGAAACACCATATATTTT CSAVASTGTGNTIYF
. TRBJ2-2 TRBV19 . TGTGCCAGTAGTCCGTCGAGGTCAGGCACCGGGGAGCTGCTTTTT CASSPSRSGTGELLF
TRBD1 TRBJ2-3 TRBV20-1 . TGCAGTGCTAGAGATCGGGACAGGCTCACAGATACGCAGTATTTT CSARDRDRLTDTQYF
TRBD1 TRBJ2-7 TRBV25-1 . TGTGCCAGCAGAGGGACAGGCCTGGGCGAGCAGTACTTC CASRGTGLGEQYF
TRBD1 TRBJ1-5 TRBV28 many TGTGCCAGCAGTCGAGACGACAGGGGGTGGGTGAATCAGCCCCAGCATTTT CASSRDDRGWVNQPQHF
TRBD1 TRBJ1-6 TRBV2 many TGTGCCAGCAGTGCAGGGGGTTATAATTCACCCCTCCACTTT CASSAGGYNSPLHF
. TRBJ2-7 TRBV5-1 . TGCGCCAGCAGCCCTAGGTCGGATTCCTACGAGCAGTACTTC CASSPRSDSYEQYF
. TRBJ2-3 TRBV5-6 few TGTGCCAGCAGCCCCCCCTGGCCCCTTAGCACAGATACGCAGTATTTT CASSPPWPLSTDTQYF
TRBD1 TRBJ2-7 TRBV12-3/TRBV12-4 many TGTGCCAGCAGCAGGGACAGGGCCTCCTACGAGCAGTACTTC CASSRDRASYEQYF
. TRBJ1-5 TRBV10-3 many TGTGCCGCCTCCAGGGGAAGCAATCAGCCCCAGCATTTT CAASRGSNQPQHF
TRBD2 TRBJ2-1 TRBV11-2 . TGTGCCAGCAGTCAACCACCCCAAGCGGGAGGTTATAATGAGCAGTTCTTC CASSQPPQAGGYNEQFF
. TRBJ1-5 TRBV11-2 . TGTGCCAGCAGCTTAGACAGGGTAGTAGGAAGCAATCAGCCCCAGCATTTT CASSLDRVVGSNQPQHF
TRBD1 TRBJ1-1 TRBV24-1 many TGTGCCACCACCGTCGAGGCAGGGGGAGGATACACTGAAGCTTTCTTT CATTVEAGGGYTEAFF
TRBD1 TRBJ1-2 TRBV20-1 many TGCAGTGCTAGAGGGGAGGGACAGGACCGCTATGGCTACACCTTC CSARGEGQDRYGYTF
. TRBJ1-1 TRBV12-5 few TGTGCTAGTGGTTTGGTTATCGGGCAGCAGAACACTGAAGCTTTCTTT CASGLVIGQQNTEAFF
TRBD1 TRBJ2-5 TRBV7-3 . TGTGCCAGCAGCTTGAAAACAGGGGGAGAGACCCAGTACTTC CASSLKTGGETQYF
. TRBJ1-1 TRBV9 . TGTGCCAGCAGCGCCCGAAGGTCGGTTTCATGGAACACTGAAGCTTTCTTT CASSARRSVSWNTEAFF